Following are 28 T cell receptor beta chains from one sample sequenced in a study of cytomegalovirus exposure and HLA in healthy donors. The PCR made use of 60 Vbeta and 13 Jbeta primers. Assay: immunoSEQ multiplex PCR; the TCRdb copy retains only in-frame clones and omits some. The table records more than 110,000 clones, roughly three quarters of them present only once. Material: PBMCs. All receptors come from a woman between 50 and 59 years old in good health and CMV-seronegative.

The V call is TRBV4-1, the J call TRBJ2-7, with 11 bases lining up with TRBD2. CDR1 MGHRA and CDR2 YSYEKL come from the germline V gene. This CDR3 region has 17 residues. V lost 0 bases to trimming and J lost 3 bases; unmatched junction nucleotides: 7. The CDR3 DNA follows: TGCGCCAGCAGCCAAGAAGGTCTAGCGGGGGGATACTACGAGCAGTACTTC. Its translation: CASSQEGLAGGYYEQYF.

This clone has a handful of counts. Other DNA sequences within the sample encode an identical CDR3. Written as DNA, the CDR3 is TGTGCCAGCAGCGTAGCGGGTCGGGACTATGGCTACACCTTC. Its protein product is CASSVAGRDYGYTF. The chain employs TRBV9 and TRBJ1-2; D uncertain. CDR3 length equals 14 residues. V dropped 0 bases and J dropped 3 bases, with 9 bases sitting between them. Germline values: CDR1 SGDLS, CDR2 YYNGEE.

The chain links TRBV11-3 to TRBJ1-1; D gene ambiguous. The V end lost 4 bases, the J end lost 0 bases, and 6 bases lay between the germline ends. The length of the CDR3 is 13 residues. Germline-derived CDR1 and CDR2 are SGHNT and YENEEA. CDR3 region: CASSWAVNTEAFF. As DNA, the CDR3 is TGTGCCAGCAGCTGGGCAGTGAACACTGAAGCTTTCTTT.

This chain joins TRBV9 and TRBJ1-6, with 9 bases lining up with TRBD1. CDR3 length equals 14 residues. CDR1 SGDLS and CDR2 YYNGEE come from the germline V gene. V trimming: 4 bases; J trimming: 7 bases; junction bases outside the gene matches: 3. The DNA for the CDR3 is TGTGCCAGCAGCTCTGGGACAGGGAATTCACCCCTCCACTTT. This sequence encodes CASSSGTGNSPLHF. Variable domain in full (rest from reference TRBV9 and TRBJ1-6): DSGVTQTPKHLITATGQRVTLRCSPRSGDLSVYWYQQSLDQGLQFLIQYYNGEERAKGNILERFSAQQFPDLHSELNLSSLELGDSALYFCASSSGTGNSPLHFGNGTRLTVT.

This sequence joins TRBV19 and TRBJ2-2, with D possibly matching TRBD2 (6 bases). The CDR3 loop spans 14 amino acids. The germline V and J ends were trimmed by 2 bases and 6 bases, with 10 bases remaining between them. CDR1 and CDR2 from the germline V gene are LNHDA and SQIVND (reference sequence). For the CDR3, the DNA is TGTGCCAGTAGTATATCGGGGGTGTCCGGGGAGCTGTTTTTT. Its translation: CASSISGVSGELFF.

In this sample, this clone turned up many times. J is TRBJ1-1 and V is TRBV29-1; TRBD1 matches at 9 bases. Germline values: CDR1 SQVTM, CDR2 ANQGSEA. With 4 bases clipped from V and 5 bases from J, the junction kept 8 bases outside the gene matches. The CDR3 runs 14 residues. DNA of the CDR3: TGCAGCGTTGCCACAGGGGGCGCGGTGACTGAAGCTTTCTTT. Its translation is CSVATGGAVTEAFF.

The gene calls are TRBV15 and TRBJ1-5, with D unclear. V lost 0 bases, J lost 3 bases, and 9 bases lay in between. The germline V gene has CDR1 LNHNV and CDR2 YYDKDF (reference sequence). The CDR3 has 15 residues. Here the CDR3 DNA reads TGTGCCACCAGCAGAGATCCGAGGGTCAATCAGCCCCAGCATTTT. Translated: CATSRDPRVNQPQHF. The entire variable domain, with the rest obtained from reference TRBV15 and TRBJ1-5, is as follows: DAMVIQNPRYQVTQFGKPVTLSCSQTLNHNVMYWYQQKSSQAPKLLFHYYDKDFNNEADTPDNFQSRRPNTSFCFLDIRSPGLGDTAMYLCATSRDPRVNQPQHFGDGTRLSIL.

This chain connects TRBV5-6 to TRBJ2-3; possibly TRBD1 for D (5 bases). Germline V CDR1 and CDR2: SGHDT, YYEEEE. The V gene lost 2 bases and the J gene lost 4 bases, with 11 bases spanning the gap. CDR3 length equals 14 residues. Here the CDR3 DNA reads TGTGCCAGCAGCTTTCTAGGGGCCTCAGATACGCAGTATTTT. Translation: CASSFLGASDTQYF.

The chain couples TRBV18 to TRBJ1-1, with TRBD1 identical over 10 bases. This CDR3 contains 15 residues. Germline V gives CDR1 KGHSH, CDR2 LQKENI. J gave up 5 bases and V 3 bases, and 6 bases lay outside the gene matches. The CDR3 sequence: CASSPGQGSLTEAFF. CDR3 DNA: TGTGCCAGCTCACCGGGACAGGGGAGTTTAACTGAAGCTTTCTTT.

The sample holds one count of this clone. The rearrangement links TRBV6-1 to TRBJ1-6, with TRBD1 matching 9 bases. This CDR3 contains 18 residues. Germline V lookup: CDR1 MNHNS, CDR2 SASEGT. Trimming cost V 2 bases and J 10 bases; bases outside gene matches: 15. The CDR3 DNA reads TGTGCCAGCAGTGAATTCTCCGGGGGACAGGGAATGGGGTCACCCCTCCACTTT. Its translation: CASSEFSGGQGMGSPLHF.

CDR3 region: CASSQSPGGTFGQYF. The CDR3 DNA reads TGCGCCAGCAGCCAATCTCCCGGGGGGACCTTCGGCCAGTATTTT. The rearrangement joins TRBV4-3 to TRBJ2-3, with 7 bases identical to TRBD2. This CDR3 has 15 amino acids. With 2 bases clipped from V and 12 bases from J, the junction kept 14 bases outside the gene matches. Germline CDR1 LGHNA, CDR2 YSLEER.

The CDR3 nucleotides are TGTGCCAGCAGCGTAGCTGCTCAGGCAGATACGCAGTATTTT. Translated, it gives CASSVAAQADTQYF. V gene TRBV9 combines with J gene TRBJ2-3; D unclear. Germline lookup yields CDR1 SGDLS and CDR2 YYNGEE. The CDR3 consists of 14 residues. The V and J ends lost 0 bases and 4 bases respectively, with 9 bases between them.

In its sample, this clone was seen once. Germline and junction disagree at one end, which may indicate a read error. The gene calls are TRBV4-2 and TRBJ2-1; TRBD2 agrees at 9 bases. Germline V gene sequence: CDR1 LGHNA, CDR2 YNFKEQ. The CDR3 is made up of 14 amino acids. In DNA form, the CDR3 reads TGTGCCATCAGCGGGGGGTCCTCCTACAATGAGCAGTTCTTC. Translated, it gives CAISGGSSYNEQFF.

The chain links TRBV10-3 to TRBJ2-1; perhaps TRBD1 as D (5 bases). The CDR3 has 14 residues. Per the germline V gene, CDR1 is ENHRY and CDR2 is SYGVKD. Trimming left V 7 bases short and J 5 bases short, with 15 bases between. The CDR3 reads CAIMRQKLDNEQFF. The DNA for the CDR3 is TGTGCCATCATGAGACAGAAACTTGACAATGAGCAGTTCTTC.

A single count supports this clone. The chain links TRBV30 to TRBJ1-1, with D perhaps matching TRBD1 (5 bases). V gave up 1 base and J gave up 0 bases, with 6 bases separating them. Germline V lookup: CDR1 GTSNPN, CDR2 SVGIG (reference sequence). There are 13 residues in the CDR3. The CDR3 reads CAWSAGVNTEAFF. CDR3 DNA: TGTGCCTGGAGTGCGGGGGTGAACACTGAAGCTTTCTTT.

V is TRBV5-6 and J is TRBJ1-1; TRBD1 is a possible D gene (6 bases). This CDR3 spans 15 amino acids. The V gene lost 1 base and the J gene lost 3 bases, with 13 bases spanning the gap. In germline, CDR1 is SGHDT, CDR2 YYEEEE. The CDR3 protein is CASSLPQGQDTEAFF. CDR3 in DNA: TGTGCCAGCAGCTTGCCTCAGGGACAAGACACTGAAGCTTTCTTT. Together with reference TRBV5-6 and TRBJ1-1, the CDR3 gives the full variable domain: DAGVTQSPTHLIKTRGQQVTLRCSPKSGHDTVSWYQQALGQGPQFIFQYYEEEERQRGNFPDRFSGHQFPNYSSELNVNALLLGDSALYLCASSLPQGQDTEAFFGQGTRLTVV.

The CDR3 region has the DNA TGTGCCAGCAGCCAATACGGGGCGGGGTTTGAGACCCAGTACTTC. Its translation: CASSQYGAGFETQYF. V usage is TRBV9 and J usage is TRBJ2-5, with TRBD2 as a possible D gene (6 bases). Germline CDR1 is SGDLS and CDR2 is YYNGEE. The CDR3 covers 15 residues. V lost 4 bases to trimming and J lost 5 bases, with 18 bases between them. The full variable domain, rest sourced from reference TRBV9 and TRBJ2-5, is DSGVTQTPKHLITATGQRVTLRCSPRSGDLSVYWYQQSLDQGLQFLIQYYNGEERAKGNILERFSAQQFPDLHSELNLSSLELGDSALYFCASSQYGAGFETQYFGPGTRLLVL.

The rearrangement links TRBV4-2 to TRBJ1-2, with 11 bases aligning to TRBD1. The CDR3 has 15 amino acids. Germline values: CDR1 LGHNA, CDR2 YNFKEQ. The junction had 8 bases not matched to a gene; V was cut back by 1 base and J by 10 bases. The CDR3 sequence is CASSQGWTGGDAYTF. DNA for the CDR3: TGTGCCAGCAGCCAAGGGTGGACAGGGGGCGATGCCTACACCTTC.

V usage is TRBV6-5 and J usage is TRBJ1-6; TRBD1 agrees at 8 bases. Germline CDR1 reads MNHEY; CDR2 reads SVGAGI. The V segment lost 2 bases and the J segment 9 bases; nucleotides outside the gene matches: 6. CDR3 length: 15 residues. CDR3: CASSYGQGRGSPLHF. The CDR3 nucleotides are TGTGCCAGCAGTTACGGACAGGGAAGAGGTTCACCCCTCCACTTT.

The chain couples TRBV7-8 to TRBJ1-5; 7 positions match TRBD1. The CDR3 totals 15 residues. V was clipped by 2 bases and J by 6 bases; unmatched bases: 7. Germline-derived CDR1 and CDR2 are SGHVS and FQNEAQ. CDR3 amino acids: CASSLRVGGGQPQHF. The CDR3 region has the DNA TGTGCCAGCAGCTTAAGGGTAGGGGGCGGTCAGCCCCAGCATTTT.

This chain connects TRBV7-9 to TRBJ2-7; 8 bases line up with TRBD1. This CDR3 contains 14 residues. After removal of 2 bases from V and 6 bases from J, the junction contained 6 bases not matched to a gene. Looked up from germline, CDR1 is SEHNR and CDR2 is FQNEAQ (reference sequence). CDR3: CASSLRQGSGEQYF. The CDR3 DNA reads as TGTGCCAGCAGCTTACGACAGGGGTCCGGCGAGCAGTACTTC.

For the CDR3, the DNA is TGCGCCAGCAGCCAAACAGGGCTAACTAATGAAAAACTGTTTTTT. It is translated as CASSQTGLTNEKLFF. The chain is built from TRBV4-1 and TRBJ1-4; D is possibly TRBD1 (6 bases). V was trimmed by 2 bases and J by 1 base, leaving 8 bases between them. This CDR3 spans 15 amino acids. The germline gives CDR1 MGHRA, CDR2 YSYEKL.

The chain joins TRBV19 to TRBJ1-5, with 8 bases fitting TRBD1. Germline CDR1 and CDR2: LNHDA and SQIVND (reference sequence). The CDR3 is made up of 14 amino acids. The V segment lost 6 bases and the J segment 0 bases; nucleotides outside the gene matches: 1. The CDR3 is CASSGQGSNQPQHF. In DNA form, the CDR3 reads TGTGCCAGTAGCGGACAGGGTAGCAATCAGCCCCAGCATTTT.

This clone was counted a single time. CDR3 DNA sequence: TGTGCCAGCAGTTTAAGTCAGGGGCTTACCTACGAGCAGTACTTC. This codes for CASSLSQGLTYEQYF. The chain recombines TRBV27 with TRBJ2-7; D perhaps matches TRBD1 (6 bases). The CDR3 is 15 amino acids. Germline V CDR1 and CDR2: MNHEY, SMNVEV (reference sequence). Trimming left V 2 bases short and J 2 bases short, with 13 bases between.

The V gene is TRBV19, the J gene TRBJ2-7; 7 bases are a match to TRBD1. The germline CDR1 and CDR2 sequences are LNHDA and SQIVND (reference sequence). V lost 1 base and J lost 0; bases outside the gene matches: 3. The CDR3 spans 15 residues. Here the CDR3 DNA reads TGTGCCAGTAGTATAGCCCGGGACAGCTCCTACGAGCAGTACTTC. Protein: CASSIARDSSYEQYF.

The chain links TRBV6-1 to TRBJ1-5, with D perhaps TRBD1 (5 bases). With 5 bases removed from V and 3 bases from J, the gap between germline ends came to 14 bases. CDR3 length equals 15 residues. The germline V gene encodes CDR1 MNHNS and CDR2 SASEGT. CDR3 sequence (DNA): TGTGCCAGCAGTCTGGACAAGACGGTCAATCAGCCCCAGCATTTT. Residues: CASSLDKTVNQPQHF.

This clone was recorded a few times. The rearrangement joins TRBV7-2 to TRBJ1-4; 8 bases line up with TRBD1. The V and J ends lost 0 bases and 8 bases, in that order; junction bases with no gene match: 8. This CDR3 has 16 amino acids. Germline V gives CDR1 SGHTA, CDR2 FQGNSA. The CDR3 loop reads CASSLAAGGQVEKLFF. CDR3 nucleotide sequence: TGTGCCAGCAGCTTAGCAGCAGGGGGCCAAGTGGAAAAACTGTTTTTT.

This clone showed up just once. The chain links TRBV4-3 to TRBJ2-5, with 8 bases matching TRBD1. The junction had 8 bases not matched to a gene; V was cut back by 4 bases and J by 4 bases. Germline lookup yields CDR1 LGHNA and CDR2 YSLEER. CDR3 length equals 15 residues. In nucleotides, the CDR3 is TGCGCCAGCAGCCCGGGCAGGGGGCTTGGAGAGACCCAGTACTTC. As protein: CASSPGRGLGETQYF.